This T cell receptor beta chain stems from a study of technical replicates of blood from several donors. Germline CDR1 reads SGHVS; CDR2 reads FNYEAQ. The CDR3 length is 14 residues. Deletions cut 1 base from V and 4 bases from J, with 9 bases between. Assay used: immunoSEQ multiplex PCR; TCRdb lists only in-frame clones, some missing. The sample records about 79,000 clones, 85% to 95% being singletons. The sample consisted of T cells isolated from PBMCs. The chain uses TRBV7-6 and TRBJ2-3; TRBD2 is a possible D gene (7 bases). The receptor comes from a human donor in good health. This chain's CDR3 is CASSLGGGADTQYF. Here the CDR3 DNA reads TGTGCCAGCAGCTTAGGAGGGGGGGCAGATACGCAGTATTTT.